Listed here are 12 T cell receptor beta chains from one sample, sequenced in a study of shared clonotypes between healthy human individuals. Libraries were prepared by immunoSEQ multiplex PCR; TCRdb keeps only in-frame clonotypes and omits some of them. The sample yields about 990,000 clones, roughly 74% seen once. Material for sequencing was memory CD4+ T cells from PBMCs. As for subset: CD45RA-negative fraction. The receptors come from a man younger than 35 in good health. Some clones in this sample may be carry-over from other donors' samples.

This sequence joins TRBV28 and TRBJ2-1; weak D call: TRBD2 (6 bases). V lost 9 bases, J lost 8 bases, and 20 bases lay in between. Germline CDR1 is MDHEN and CDR2 is SYDVKM. CDR3 length: 14 amino acids. CDR3: CASFDRRDVDEQFF. The CDR3 region has the DNA TGTGCCAGTTTTGATAGGCGGGACGTCGATGAGCAGTTCTTC.

V is TRBV27 and J is TRBJ2-3, with 8 nucleotides matching TRBD2. CDR1 and CDR2 from the germline V gene are MNHEY and SMNVEV (reference sequence). Trimming removed 6 bases from V and 2 bases from J; junction bases left unmatched: 10. The length of the CDR3 is 16 residues. The CDR3 spells CASRASGPRLTDTQYF. The DNA of the CDR3 is TGTGCCAGCAGGGCTAGCGGGCCGCGTCTCACAGATACGCAGTATTTT.

The table lists this clone with a count of one. The rearrangement joins TRBV11-3 to TRBJ2-2; a possible D gene is TRBD1 (5 bases). The CDR3 runs 14 residues. The V gene lost 1 base and the J gene lost 5 bases, with 8 bases spanning the gap. The germline V gene encodes CDR1 SGHNT and CDR2 YENEEA. The CDR3: CASSLGGGTGELFF. CDR3 DNA sequence: TGTGCCAGCAGCTTAGGGGGCGGAACCGGGGAGCTGTTTTTT.

The genes are TRBV7-2 and TRBJ2-7; TRBD2 might be the D (5 bases). Germline-derived CDR1 and CDR2 are SGHTA and FQGNSA. V was shortened by 2 bases and J by 7 bases, with 9 bases between the two germline ends. The CDR3 sequence is 12 residues long. The CDR3, as DNA: TGTGCCAGCAGCTTAAGCTCGGGGGAGCAGTACTTC. Translated: CASSLSSGEQYF. Full variable domain (remainder filled in from reference TRBV7-2 and TRBJ2-7): GAGVSQSPSNKVTEKGKDVELRCDPISGHTALYWYRQSLGQGLEFLIYFQGNSAPDKSGLPSDRFSAERTGGSVSTLTIQRTQQEDSAVYLCASSLSSGEQYFGPGTRLTVT.

This chain links TRBV7-2 with TRBJ2-7; 12 bases line up with TRBD1. J lost 3 bases, V lost 4 bases, and 4 bases had no gene match. This CDR3 contains 15 residues. CDR1 and CDR2 (germline): SGHTA, FQGNSA. This CDR3 is CASSYRDRGLYEQYF. CDR3 coding DNA: TGTGCCAGCAGCTACCGGGACAGGGGGCTCTACGAGCAGTACTTC.

This clone was recorded only once. The V call is TRBV14, the J call TRBJ1-2, with unresolved D. The ends were cut back, 1 base at V and 8 bases at J, with 11 bases in the middle. This CDR3 has 13 residues. Germline CDR1 reads SGHDN; CDR2 reads FVKESK. DNA for the CDR3: TGTGCCAGCAGCCAAGCGGGAGTCGGCGGCTACACCTTC. Translated, it gives CASSQAGVGGYTF.

The genes are TRBV5-1 and TRBJ2-2; D may correspond to TRBD1 or TRBD2 (5 bases each). Germline V gives CDR1 SGHRS, CDR2 YFSETQ. Trimming left V 0 bases short and J 7 bases short, with 13 bases between. The CDR3 runs to 15 residues. The CDR3 here is CASSLASGRIGELFF. As DNA, the CDR3 is TGCGCCAGCAGCTTGGCGTCAGGGAGAATCGGGGAGCTGTTTTTT.

The J gene is TRBJ2-1, the V gene TRBV7-3; 8 bases line up with TRBD2. The germline CDR1 and CDR2 sequences are SGHTA and FQGTGA. The CDR3 runs to 16 residues. The V gene end was trimmed by 4 bases and the J gene end by 0 bases; junction bases not matched to a gene: 5. The CDR3 DNA follows: TGTGCCAGCAGCTACGGGAGCGGGAGCTCCTACAATGAGCAGTTCTTC. This gives the protein CASSYGSGSSYNEQFF.

This clone was picked up a small number of times. The chain is built from TRBV30 and TRBJ1-4, with D possibly matching TRBD1 (6 bases). The CDR3 consists of 15 residues. Trimming pared 4 bases from V and 5 bases from J, leaving 17 bases between. The germline V gene encodes CDR1 GTSNPN and CDR2 SVGIG (reference sequence). Here the CDR3 DNA reads TGTGCCTGGACCAAGAAAGGGGGATCAAATGAAAAACTGTTTTTT. It translates to CAWTKKGGSNEKLFF.

This clone was found a few times. The chain combines TRBV5-1 with TRBJ1-1; D remains unclear. Trimming stripped 5 bases from V and 8 bases from J, with 10 bases between. Germline CDR1 SGHRS, CDR2 YFSETQ. The CDR3 is 11 residues long. Here the CDR3 reads CASSPDVEAFF. The DNA of the CDR3 is TGCGCCAGCAGTCCGGACGTGGAAGCTTTCTTT.

In this sample, this clone turned up many times. The chain uses TRBV4-1 and TRBJ1-1, with D perhaps TRBD1 (5 bases). The CDR3 spans 15 residues. CDR1 and CDR2 (germline): MGHRA, YSYEKL. Trimming left V 1 base short and J 4 bases short, with 13 bases between. For the CDR3, the DNA is TGCGCCAGCAGCCAAGTGGACCGGGGCTCCACTGAAGCTTTCTTT. Amino acids: CASSQVDRGSTEAFF.

CDR3 loop: CASTRDAGNTIYF. In nucleotides, the CDR3 is TGTGCCAGTACCCGGGACGCTGGAAACACCATATATTTT. The chain carries TRBV19 and TRBJ1-3; maybe TRBD1 (5 bases). There are 13 residues in the CDR3. Germline lookup yields CDR1 LNHDA and CDR2 SQIVND (reference sequence). The ends were cut back, 7 bases at V and 2 bases at J, with 9 bases in the middle.